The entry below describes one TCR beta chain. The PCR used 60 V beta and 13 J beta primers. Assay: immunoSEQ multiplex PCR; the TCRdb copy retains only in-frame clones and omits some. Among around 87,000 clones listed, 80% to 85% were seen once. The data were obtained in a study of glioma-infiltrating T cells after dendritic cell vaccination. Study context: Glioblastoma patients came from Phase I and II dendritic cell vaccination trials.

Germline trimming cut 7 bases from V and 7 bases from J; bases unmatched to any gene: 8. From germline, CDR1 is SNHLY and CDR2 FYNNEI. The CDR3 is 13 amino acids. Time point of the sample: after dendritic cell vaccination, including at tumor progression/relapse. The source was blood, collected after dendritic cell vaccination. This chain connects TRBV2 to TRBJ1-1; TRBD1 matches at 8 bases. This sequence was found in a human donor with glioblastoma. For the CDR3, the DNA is TGTGCCAGCAAAATTCAGGGGGCGTTTGAAGCTTTCTTT. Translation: CASKIQGAFEAFF.